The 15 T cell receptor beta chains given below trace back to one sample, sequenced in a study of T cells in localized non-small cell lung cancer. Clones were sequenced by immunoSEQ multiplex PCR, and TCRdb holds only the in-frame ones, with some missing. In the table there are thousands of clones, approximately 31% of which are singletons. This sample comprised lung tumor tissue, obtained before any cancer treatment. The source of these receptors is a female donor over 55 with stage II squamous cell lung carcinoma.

CDR3 DNA sequence: TGTGCCAGCACCAACGGGGCCTACCAAGAGACCCAGTACTTC. This encodes CASTNGAYQETQYF. The rearrangement joins TRBV6-8 to TRBJ2-5, with D tentatively TRBD1 or TRBD2 (5 bases each). CDR1 and CDR2 from the germline V gene are MNHGY and SAAAGT. This CDR3 is built from 14 residues. V dropped 7 bases and J dropped 0 bases, with 12 bases sitting between them.

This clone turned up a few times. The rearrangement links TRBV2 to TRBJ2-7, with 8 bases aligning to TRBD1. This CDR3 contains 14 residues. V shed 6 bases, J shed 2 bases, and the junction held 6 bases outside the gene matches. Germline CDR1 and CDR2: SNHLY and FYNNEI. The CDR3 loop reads CASSVGQGTYEQYF. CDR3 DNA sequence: TGTGCCAGCAGCGTTGGACAGGGTACCTACGAGCAGTACTTC.

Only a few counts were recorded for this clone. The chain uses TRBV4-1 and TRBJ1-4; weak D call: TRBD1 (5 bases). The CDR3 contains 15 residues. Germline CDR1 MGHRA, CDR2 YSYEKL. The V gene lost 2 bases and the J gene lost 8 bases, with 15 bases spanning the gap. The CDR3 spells CASSQLNAGREKLFF. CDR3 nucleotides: TGCGCCAGCAGCCAATTAAATGCAGGGCGGGAAAAACTGTTTTTT.

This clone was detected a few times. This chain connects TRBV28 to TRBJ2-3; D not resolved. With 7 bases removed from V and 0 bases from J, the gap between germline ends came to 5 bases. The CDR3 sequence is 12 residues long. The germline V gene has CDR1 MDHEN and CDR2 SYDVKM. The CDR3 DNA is TGTGCCAGCACCTCCAGCACAGATACGCAGTATTTT. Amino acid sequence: CASTSSTDTQYF.

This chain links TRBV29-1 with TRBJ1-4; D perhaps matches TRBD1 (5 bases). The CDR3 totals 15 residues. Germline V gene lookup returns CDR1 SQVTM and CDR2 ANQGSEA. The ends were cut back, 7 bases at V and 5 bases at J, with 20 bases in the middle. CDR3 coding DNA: TGCAGCGCTAGGGGCCAGGCGGGAAACAATGAAAAACTGTTTTTT. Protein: CSARGQAGNNEKLFF.

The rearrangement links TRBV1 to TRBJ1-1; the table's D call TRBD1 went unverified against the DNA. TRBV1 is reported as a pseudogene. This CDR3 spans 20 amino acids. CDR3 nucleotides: TGCGCCAGCAGCCAAGATGGCACTGGAGGGGGCGCGCCCTTGAACACTGAAGCTTTCTTT. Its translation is CASSQDGTGGGAPLNTEAFF.

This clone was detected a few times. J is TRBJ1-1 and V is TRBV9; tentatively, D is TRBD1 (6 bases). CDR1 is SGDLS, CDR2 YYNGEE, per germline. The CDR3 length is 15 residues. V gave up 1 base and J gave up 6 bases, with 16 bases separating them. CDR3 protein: CASSVSGAEWSEAFF. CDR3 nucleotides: TGTGCCAGCAGCGTATCGGGGGCCGAATGGTCTGAAGCTTTCTTT.

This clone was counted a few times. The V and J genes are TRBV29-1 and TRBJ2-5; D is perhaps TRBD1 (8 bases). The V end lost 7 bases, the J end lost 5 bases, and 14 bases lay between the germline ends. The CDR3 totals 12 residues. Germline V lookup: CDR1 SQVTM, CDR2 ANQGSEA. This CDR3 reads CSGLQGGETQYF. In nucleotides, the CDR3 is TGCAGCGGACTACAGGGGGGGGAGACCCAGTACTTC. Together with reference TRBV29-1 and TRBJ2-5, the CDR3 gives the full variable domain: SAVISQKPSRDICQRGTSLTIQCQVDSQVTMMFWYRQQPGQSLTLIATANQGSEATYESGFVIDKFPISRPNLTFSTLTVSNMSPEDSSIYLCSGLQGGETQYFGPGTRLLVL.

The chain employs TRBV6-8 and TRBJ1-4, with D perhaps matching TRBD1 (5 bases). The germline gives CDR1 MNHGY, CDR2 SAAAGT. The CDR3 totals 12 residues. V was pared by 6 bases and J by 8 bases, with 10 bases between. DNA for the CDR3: TGTGCCAGCAGCAGGGCAGGAGAAAAACTGTTTTTT. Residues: CASSRAGEKLFF.

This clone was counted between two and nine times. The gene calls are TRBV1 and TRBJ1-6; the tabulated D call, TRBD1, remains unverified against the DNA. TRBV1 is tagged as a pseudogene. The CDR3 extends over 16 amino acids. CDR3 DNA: TGCGCCAGCAGCCAAATGGTTCAGTCCTATAATTCACCCCTCCACTTT. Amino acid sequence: CASSQMVQSYNSPLHF.

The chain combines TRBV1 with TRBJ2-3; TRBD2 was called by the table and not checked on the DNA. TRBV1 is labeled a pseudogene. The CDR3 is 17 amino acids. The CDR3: CASSPPGTSGESDTQYF. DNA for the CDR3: TGCGCCAGCAGCCCTCCCGGGACTAGCGGGGAGTCAGATACGCAGTATTTT.

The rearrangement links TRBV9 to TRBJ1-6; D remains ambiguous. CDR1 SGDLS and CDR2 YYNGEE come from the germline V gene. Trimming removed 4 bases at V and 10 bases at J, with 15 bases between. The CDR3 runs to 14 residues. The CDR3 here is CASSLGILGSPLHF. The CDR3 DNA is TGTGCCAGCAGCCTCGGGATTTTAGGGTCACCCCTCCACTTT. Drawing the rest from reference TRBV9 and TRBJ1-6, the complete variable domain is DSGVTQTPKHLITATGQRVTLRCSPRSGDLSVYWYQQSLDQGLQFLIQYYNGEERAKGNILERFSAQQFPDLHSELNLSSLELGDSALYFCASSLGILGSPLHFGNGTRLTVT.

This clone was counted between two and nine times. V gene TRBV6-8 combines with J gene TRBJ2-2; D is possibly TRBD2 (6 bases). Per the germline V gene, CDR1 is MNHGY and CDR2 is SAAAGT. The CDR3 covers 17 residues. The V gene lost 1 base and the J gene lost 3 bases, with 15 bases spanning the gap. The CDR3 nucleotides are TGTGCCAGCAGTTACTTCAATCCAGGGAGGCACACCGGGGAGCTGTTTTTT. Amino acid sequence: CASSYFNPGRHTGELFF.

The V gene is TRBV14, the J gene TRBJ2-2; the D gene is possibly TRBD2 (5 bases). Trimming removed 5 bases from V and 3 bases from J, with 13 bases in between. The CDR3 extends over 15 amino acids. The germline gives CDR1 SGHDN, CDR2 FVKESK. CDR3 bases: TGTGCCAGCAGCGGACTTAGGCGGGACACCGGGGAGCTGTTTTTT. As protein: CASSGLRRDTGELFF.

CDR3 sequence: CASGTGQGNTIYF. The CDR3, as DNA: TGTGCCAGCGGGACAGGGCAAGGAAACACCATATATTTT. The chain joins TRBV6-8 to TRBJ1-3, with 9 bases fitting TRBD1. CDR1 MNHGY and CDR2 SAAAGT come from the germline V gene. The CDR3 contains 13 residues. V was pared by 8 bases and J by 4 bases, with 3 bases of the junction left unmatched.